Here is one T cell receptor (beta chain) with its context. These data originate in a study of blood T cell repertoires in COVID-19. Study-wide background: Researchers got acute and convalescent COVID-19 samples from the United States, Italy and Spain. Sources were T cells, B-cell-depleted T cells, or PBMCs; the material itself was cDNA or gDNA.

Clones were read by immunoSEQ multiplex PCR, and TCRdb kept only the in-frame ones, dropping some. The sample lists some 200,000 clones, roughly 75% occurring once. V lost 1 base and J 5 bases, leaving 19 bases between the germline ends. Germline values: CDR1 SGHRS, CDR2 YFSETQ. The CDR3 runs to 17 residues. This receptor was identified in a woman in her 70s with acute or convalescent COVID-19. The sample consisted of peripheral blood. This sequence joins TRBV5-1 and TRBJ2-1; TRBD2 is a possible D gene (7 bases). CDR3 region: CASSLRPLGGGNNEQFF. In DNA form, the CDR3 reads TGCGCCAGCAGCTTGAGACCACTAGGGGGGGGGAACAATGAGCAGTTCTTC.